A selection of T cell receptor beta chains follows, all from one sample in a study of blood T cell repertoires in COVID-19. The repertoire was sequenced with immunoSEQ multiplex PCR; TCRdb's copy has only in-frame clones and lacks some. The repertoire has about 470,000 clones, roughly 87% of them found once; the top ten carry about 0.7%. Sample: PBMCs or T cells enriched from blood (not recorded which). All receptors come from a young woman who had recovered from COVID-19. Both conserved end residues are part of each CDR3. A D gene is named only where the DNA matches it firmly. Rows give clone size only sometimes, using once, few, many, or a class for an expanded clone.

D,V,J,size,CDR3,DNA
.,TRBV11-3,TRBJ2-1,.,CASSLRGSYNEQFF,TGTGCCAGCAGCTTACGGGGGTCCTACAATGAGCAGTTCTTC
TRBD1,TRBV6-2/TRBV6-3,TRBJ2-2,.,CASSQNRGNTGELFF,TGTGCCAGCAGTCAAAACAGGGGGAACACCGGGGAGCTGTTTTTT
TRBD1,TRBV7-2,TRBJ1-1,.,CASSLERGHAFF,TGTGCCAGCAGCTTAGAGAGGGGGCATGCTTTCTTT
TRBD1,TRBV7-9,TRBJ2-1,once,CASRDRGEIFNNEQFF,TGTGCCAGCCGAGACAGGGGAGAAATATTTAACAATGAGCAGTTCTTC
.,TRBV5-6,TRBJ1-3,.,CASSLWGDRGHDSGNTIYF,TGTGCCAGCAGCTTGTGGGGGGACCGGGGCCACGACTCTGGAAACACCATATATTTT
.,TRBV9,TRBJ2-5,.,CASSVGAGEQETQYF,TGTGCCAGCAGCGTGGGGGCAGGGGAACAAGAGACCCAGTACTTC
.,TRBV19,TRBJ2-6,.,CASSMVTGLNVLTF,TGTGCCAGTAGTATGGTCACAGGCCTCAACGTCCTGACTTTC
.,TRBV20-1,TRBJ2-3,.,CSATYAGTQYF,TGCAGTGCTACTTACGCCGGGACGCAGTATTTT
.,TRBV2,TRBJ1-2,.,CASSRTDYGYTF,TGTGCCAGCAGTCGGACAGACTATGGCTACACCTTC
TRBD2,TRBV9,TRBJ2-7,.,CASSVAAERGSSYEQYF,TGTGCCAGCAGCGTAGCCGCAGAGCGGGGGAGCTCCTACGAGCAGTACTTC
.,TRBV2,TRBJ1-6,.,CASSERPRISPLHF,TGTGCCAGCAGTGAAAGGCCTAGAATTTCACCCCTCCACTTT
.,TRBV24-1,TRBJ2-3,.,CATSSSKSTDTQYF,TGTGCCACCAGTAGTAGCAAAAGCACAGATACGCAGTATTTT
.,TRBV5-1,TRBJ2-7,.,CASSLATGSYEQYF,TGCGCCAGCAGCTTGGCCACGGGAAGCTACGAGCAGTACTTC
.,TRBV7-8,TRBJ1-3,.,CASSLSGDNTIYF,TGTGCCAGCAGCCTTTCAGGGGACAACACCATATATTTT
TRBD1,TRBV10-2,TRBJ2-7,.,CASRSPGQDSYEQYF,TGCGCCAGCAGAAGTCCGGGACAGGACTCCTACGAGCAGTACTTC
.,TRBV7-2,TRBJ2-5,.,CASSSWGRGGDETQYF,TGTGCCAGCAGCTCCTGGGGGCGAGGGGGGGACGAGACCCAGTACTTC